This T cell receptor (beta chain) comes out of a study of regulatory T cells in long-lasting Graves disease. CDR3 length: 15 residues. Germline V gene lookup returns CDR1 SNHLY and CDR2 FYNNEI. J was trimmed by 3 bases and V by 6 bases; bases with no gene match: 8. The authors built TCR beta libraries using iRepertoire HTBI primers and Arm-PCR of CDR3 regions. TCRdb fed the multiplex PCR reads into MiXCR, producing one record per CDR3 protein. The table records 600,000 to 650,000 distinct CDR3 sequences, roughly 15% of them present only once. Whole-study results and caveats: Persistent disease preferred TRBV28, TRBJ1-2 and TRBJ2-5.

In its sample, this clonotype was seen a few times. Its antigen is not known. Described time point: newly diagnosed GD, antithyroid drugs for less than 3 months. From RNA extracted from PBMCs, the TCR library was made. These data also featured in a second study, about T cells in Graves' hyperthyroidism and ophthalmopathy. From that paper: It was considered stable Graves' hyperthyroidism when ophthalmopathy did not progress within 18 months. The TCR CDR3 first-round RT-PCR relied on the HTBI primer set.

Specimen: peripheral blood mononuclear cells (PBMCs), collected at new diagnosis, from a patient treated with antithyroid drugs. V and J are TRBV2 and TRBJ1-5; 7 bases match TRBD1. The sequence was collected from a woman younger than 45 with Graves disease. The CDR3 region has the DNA TGTGCCAGCAGAGCTACAGGGGACCCCAATCAGCCCCAGCATTTT. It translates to CASRATGDPNQPQHF.